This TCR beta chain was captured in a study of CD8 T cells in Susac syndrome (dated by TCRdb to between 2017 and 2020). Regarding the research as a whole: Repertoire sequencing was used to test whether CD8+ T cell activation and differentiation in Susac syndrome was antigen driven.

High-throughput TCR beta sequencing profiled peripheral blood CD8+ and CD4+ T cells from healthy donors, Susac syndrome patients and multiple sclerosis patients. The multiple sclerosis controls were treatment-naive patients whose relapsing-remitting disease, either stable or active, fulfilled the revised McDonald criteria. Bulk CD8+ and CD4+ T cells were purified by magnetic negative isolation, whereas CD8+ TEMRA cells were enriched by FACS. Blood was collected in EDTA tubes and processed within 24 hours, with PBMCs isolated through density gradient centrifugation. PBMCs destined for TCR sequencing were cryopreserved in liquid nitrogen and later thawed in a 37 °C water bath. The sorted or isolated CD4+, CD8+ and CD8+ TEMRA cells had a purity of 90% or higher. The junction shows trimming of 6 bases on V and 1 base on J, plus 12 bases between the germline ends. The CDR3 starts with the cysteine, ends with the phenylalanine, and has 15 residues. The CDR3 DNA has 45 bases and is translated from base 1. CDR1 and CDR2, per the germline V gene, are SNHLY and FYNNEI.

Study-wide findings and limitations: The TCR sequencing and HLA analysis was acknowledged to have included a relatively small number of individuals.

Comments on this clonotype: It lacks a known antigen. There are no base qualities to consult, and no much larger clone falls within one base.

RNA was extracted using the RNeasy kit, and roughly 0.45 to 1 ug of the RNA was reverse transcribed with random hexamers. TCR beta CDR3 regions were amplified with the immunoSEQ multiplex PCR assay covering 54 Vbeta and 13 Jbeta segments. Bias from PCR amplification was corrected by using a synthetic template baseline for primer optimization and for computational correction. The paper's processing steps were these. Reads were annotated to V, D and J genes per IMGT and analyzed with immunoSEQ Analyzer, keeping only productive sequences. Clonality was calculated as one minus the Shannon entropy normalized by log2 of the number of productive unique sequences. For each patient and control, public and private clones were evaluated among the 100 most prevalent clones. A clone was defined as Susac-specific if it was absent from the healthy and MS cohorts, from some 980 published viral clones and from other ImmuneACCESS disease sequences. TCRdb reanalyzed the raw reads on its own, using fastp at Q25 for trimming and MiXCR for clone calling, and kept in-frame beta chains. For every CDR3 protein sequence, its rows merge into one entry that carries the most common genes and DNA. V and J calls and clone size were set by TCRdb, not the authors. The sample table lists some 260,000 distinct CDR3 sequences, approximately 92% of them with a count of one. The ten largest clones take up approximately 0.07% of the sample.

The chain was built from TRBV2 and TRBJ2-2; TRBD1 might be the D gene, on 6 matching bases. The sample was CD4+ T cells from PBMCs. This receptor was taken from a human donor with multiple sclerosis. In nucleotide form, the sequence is TGTGCCAGCAGCCGGGACACCCAGAACACCGGGGAGCTGTTTTTT. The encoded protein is CASSRDTQNTGELFF.